The next 7 T cell receptor beta chains were all read from a single sample in a study of blood T cell repertoires in COVID-19. The repertoire was sequenced with immunoSEQ multiplex PCR; TCRdb's copy has only in-frame clones and lacks some. The repertoire has around 300,000 clones, about 90% of them found once; the top ten carry under 2.5%. Sample: PBMCs or T cells enriched from blood (not recorded which). These receptors were collected from a woman aged 55 to 70 who had recovered from COVID-19.

The rearrangement links TRBV5-1 to TRBJ1-4; the match to TRBD1 covers 10 bases. In germline, CDR1 is SGHRS, CDR2 YFSETQ. The CDR3 is 15 residues long. Losses at the gene ends were 4 bases for V and 10 bases for J; bases not matched to a gene: 10. In DNA form, the CDR3 reads TGCGCCAGCAGCCCCCCGGGACAGGGGTCTAGAAAACTGTTTTTT. It encodes CASSPPGQGSRKLFF.

This clone was counted a single time. The chain employs TRBV6-4 and TRBJ1-2; 7 nucleotides line up with TRBD1. The CDR3 contains 14 residues. V dropped 2 bases and J dropped 4; count of bases not matched to a gene: 4. Germline V gives CDR1 MRHNA, CDR2 SNTAGT. CDR3 sequence: CASSDGTESYGYTF. The DNA of the CDR3 is TGTGCCAGCAGTGACGGGACAGAGTCCTATGGCTACACCTTC.

The chain recombines TRBV9 with TRBJ1-1; 7 positions agree with TRBD1. CDR3 length equals 14 residues. The germline V gene has CDR1 SGDLS and CDR2 YYNGEE. The trim removed 4 bases at V and 1 base at J, leaving 4 bases unmatched. CDR3: CASSIWDRNTEAFF. The CDR3, as DNA: TGTGCCAGCAGCATATGGGACAGGAACACTGAAGCTTTCTTT.

This chain connects TRBV28 to TRBJ1-5; 10 bases agree with TRBD1. The CDR3 is 14 residues long. The germline V gene encodes CDR1 MDHEN and CDR2 SYDVKM. With V trimmed by 5 bases and J by 7 bases, 5 bases remained unmatched. CDR3 sequence: CASSPTGGGQPQHF. The CDR3 region has the DNA TGTGCCAGCAGTCCGACAGGGGGCGGGCAGCCCCAGCATTTT.

The J gene is TRBJ2-5, the V gene TRBV4-1; 12 positions agree with TRBD2. Per germline, CDR1 MGHRA and CDR2 YSYEKL. The junction had 13 bases not matched to a gene; V was cut back by 0 bases and J by 5 bases. This CDR3 is 19 amino acids long. CDR3 amino acids: CASSQEYPPSGRASETQYF. CDR3 sequence (DNA): TGCGCCAGCAGCCAAGAGTATCCCCCTAGCGGGAGGGCGTCGGAGACCCAGTACTTC.

This clone was detected only once. The rearrangement uses TRBV5-1 and TRBJ2-1, with D perhaps matching TRBD2 (7 bases). Germline-derived CDR1 and CDR2 are SGHRS and YFSETQ. The V gene lost 1 base and the J gene lost 7 bases, with 18 bases spanning the gap. CDR3 length: 16 amino acids. Here the CDR3 DNA reads TGCGCCAGCAGCTTGTCGACGGGGGGCCTGGTGAATGAGCAGTTCTTC. This gives the protein CASSLSTGGLVNEQFF.

The chain is built from TRBV28 and TRBJ2-1; TRBD2 matches 7 bases. The CDR3 sequence is 14 residues long. Looked up from germline, CDR1 is MDHEN and CDR2 is SYDVKM. V trimming: 9 bases; J trimming: 4 bases; junction bases outside the gene matches: 9. CDR3 nucleotides: TGTGCCAGTCGGCCGGGGGGAGAGTACAATGAGCAGTTCTTC. Translated, it gives CASRPGGEYNEQFF.